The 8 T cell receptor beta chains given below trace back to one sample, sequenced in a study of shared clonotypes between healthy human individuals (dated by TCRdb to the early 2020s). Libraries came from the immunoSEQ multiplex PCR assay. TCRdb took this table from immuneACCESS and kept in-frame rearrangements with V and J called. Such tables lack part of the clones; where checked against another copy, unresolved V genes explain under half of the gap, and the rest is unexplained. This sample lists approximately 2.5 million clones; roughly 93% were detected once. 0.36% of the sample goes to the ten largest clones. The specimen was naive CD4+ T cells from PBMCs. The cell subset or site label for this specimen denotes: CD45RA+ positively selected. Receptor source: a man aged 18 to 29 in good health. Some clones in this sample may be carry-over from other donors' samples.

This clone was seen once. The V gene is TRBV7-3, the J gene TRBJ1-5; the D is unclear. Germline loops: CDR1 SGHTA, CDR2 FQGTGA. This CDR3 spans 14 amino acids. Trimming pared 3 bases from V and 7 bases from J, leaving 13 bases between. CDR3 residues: CASSLYGSDQPQHF. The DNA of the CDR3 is TGTGCCAGCAGCTTGTACGGGTCCGACCAGCCCCAGCATTTT.

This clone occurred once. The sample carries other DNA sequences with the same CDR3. CDR3 DNA sequence: TGTGCCAGCAGCTTAGGAGGGGCGGGAGACAATGAGCAGTTCTTC. Its translation is CASSLGGAGDNEQFF. V gene TRBV5-4 combines with J gene TRBJ2-1; 7 nucleotides line up with TRBD2. Germline CDR1 reads SGHNT; CDR2 reads YYREEE (reference sequence). The length of the CDR3 is 15 residues. The junction had 7 bases not matched to a gene; V was cut back by 2 bases and J by 5 bases.

The CDR3 spells CASRLGGLNQPQHF. The CDR3 nucleotides are TGTGCCAGCCGGTTGGGGGGACTCAATCAGCCCCAGCATTTT. The gene calls are TRBV28 and TRBJ1-5, with D perhaps TRBD1 (5 bases). Trimming removed 8 bases from V and 3 bases from J, with 14 bases in between. CDR3 size: 14 residues. Germline V CDR1 and CDR2: MDHEN, SYDVKM.

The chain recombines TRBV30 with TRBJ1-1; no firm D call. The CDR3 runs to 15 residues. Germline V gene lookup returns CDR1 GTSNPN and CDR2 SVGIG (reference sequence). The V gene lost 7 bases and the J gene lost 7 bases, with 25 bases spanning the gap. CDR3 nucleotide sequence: TGTGCCTTTTTTTTCCACACACGCCTAGGGAATGAAGCTTTCTTT. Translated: CAFFFHTRLGNEAFF.

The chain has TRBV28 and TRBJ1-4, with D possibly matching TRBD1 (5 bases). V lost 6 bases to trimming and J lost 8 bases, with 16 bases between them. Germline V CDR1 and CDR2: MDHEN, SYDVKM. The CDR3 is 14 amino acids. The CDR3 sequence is CASRWGTSKEKLFF. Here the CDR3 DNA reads TGTGCCAGCAGATGGGGGACTAGCAAGGAAAAACTGTTTTTT.

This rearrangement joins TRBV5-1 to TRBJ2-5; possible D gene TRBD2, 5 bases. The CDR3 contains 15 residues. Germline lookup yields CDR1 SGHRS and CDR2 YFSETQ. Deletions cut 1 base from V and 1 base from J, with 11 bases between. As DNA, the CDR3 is TGCGCCAGCAGCTTGCAAGCGGCAATCCAAGAGACCCAGTACTTC. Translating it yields CASSLQAAIQETQYF.

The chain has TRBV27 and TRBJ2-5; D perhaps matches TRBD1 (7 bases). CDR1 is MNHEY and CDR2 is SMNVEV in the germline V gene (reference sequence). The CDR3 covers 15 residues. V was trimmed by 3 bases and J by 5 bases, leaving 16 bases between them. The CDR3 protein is CASSFYAAGGETQYF. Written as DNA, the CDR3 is TGTGCCAGCAGTTTCTATGCGGCAGGGGGGGAGACCCAGTACTTC.

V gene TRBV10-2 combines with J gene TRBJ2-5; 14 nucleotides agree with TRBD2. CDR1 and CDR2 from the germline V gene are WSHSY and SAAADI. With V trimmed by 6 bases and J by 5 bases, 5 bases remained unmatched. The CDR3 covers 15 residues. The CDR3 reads CASSGTSGSGETQYF. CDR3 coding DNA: TGCGCCAGCAGCGGGACTAGCGGGAGCGGGGAGACCCAGTACTTC.